The 17 T cell receptor beta chains given below trace back to one sample, sequenced in a study of regulatory T cells in long-lasting Graves disease. The time point here: newly diagnosed GD, antithyroid drugs for less than 3 months. The TCR library was made from RNA extracted from PBMCs. Relying on iRepertoire HTBI primers and Arm-PCR of CDR3 regions, the team built TCR beta libraries. TCRdb itself ran the multiplex PCR reads through MiXCR, one entry per CDR3 protein. Here the sample spans some 450,000 distinct CDR3 sequences, about 16% being singletons. This sample also belongs to another study, concerning T cells in Graves' hyperthyroidism and ophthalmopathy.

The input for sequencing was peripheral blood mononuclear cells (PBMCs), taken at new diagnosis, from a patient treated with antithyroid drugs. These receptors all stem from a woman younger than 45 with Graves disease.

At least ten counts were recorded for this clonotype. The chain uses TRBV20-1 and TRBJ2-5; 10 bases are a match to TRBD2. Germline values: CDR1 DFQATT, CDR2 SNEGSKA (reference sequence). V was clipped by 0 bases and J by 7 bases; unmatched bases: 8. The CDR3 totals 15 residues. CDR3 loop: CSARDPSGRGVTQYF. CDR3 DNA: TGCAGTGCTAGAGATCCTAGCGGGAGAGGGGTGACCCAGTACTTC.

This rearrangement joins TRBV7-9 to TRBJ2-5, with a possible D match to TRBD2 (6 bases). CDR3 length: 16 residues. V lost 5 bases, J lost 1 base, and 17 bases lay in between. Germline V gene lookup returns CDR1 SEHNR and CDR2 FQNEAQ (reference sequence). The CDR3 loop is CASSHLALPSQETQYF. Here the CDR3 DNA reads TGTGCCAGCAGCCATCTAGCGCTACCTTCCCAAGAGACCCAGTACTTC.

This clonotype was recorded at least ten times. The genes are TRBV7-2 and TRBJ1-4; D gene ambiguous. The CDR3 spans 12 residues. V lost 5 bases and J lost 8, with 9 bases in between. CDR1 SGHTA and CDR2 FQGNSA come from the germline V gene. The CDR3 sequence: CASSRGPEKLFF. The DNA of the CDR3 is TGTGCCAGCAGCCGAGGCCCCGAAAAACTGTTTTTT.

The chain uses TRBV12-5 and TRBJ2-1, with unresolved D. Between the trimmed V and J ends, which lost 4 bases and 5 bases, there was a span of 9 bases. Germline V gene lookup returns CDR1 LGHNT and CDR2 FRNRAP. The CDR3 runs 13 residues. CDR3: CASGSIAHNEQFF. Written as DNA, the CDR3 is TGTGCTAGTGGTTCCATCGCCCACAATGAGCAGTTCTTC.

The rearrangement links TRBV9 to TRBJ2-7; 7 nucleotides match TRBD2. The germline V gene encodes CDR1 SGDLS and CDR2 YYNGEE. V dropped 4 bases and J dropped 0; count of bases not matched to a gene: 10. This CDR3 is built from 16 residues. The CDR3 bases are TGTGCCAGCAGCCCCCCCGCTAGCGGAAGCTCCTACGAGCAGTACTTC. Residues: CASSPPASGSSYEQYF.

The table lists this clonotype with many counts. The chain recombines TRBV9 with TRBJ2-3, with 7 bases that match TRBD2. This CDR3 is 16 amino acids long. The V and J ends lost 4 bases and 7 bases, in that order; junction bases with no gene match: 15. CDR1 and CDR2 from the germline V gene are SGDLS and YYNGEE. The CDR3 DNA follows: TGTGCCAGCAGCCCCGATGGGAGCGGGACCTACCATACGCAGTATTTT. Translating gives CASSPDGSGTYHTQYF.

Worth noting for this clonotype: Just one base apart from a much larger clone, this may be a read error. The chain carries TRBV7-9 and TRBJ2-1; 13 bases are a match to TRBD2. The CDR3 has 16 amino acids. Germline lookup yields CDR1 SEHNR and CDR2 FQNEAQ (reference sequence). In nucleotides, the CDR3 is TGTGCCAGCAGCTCGCTCCCGGGACTAGCGGGAAATGAGCAGCTCTTC. Protein sequence: CASSSLPGLAGNEQLF.

The sample holds many counts of this clonotype. This chain joins TRBV7-2 and TRBJ2-5, with 8 bases fitting TRBD2. The CDR3 is 13 amino acids. Germline assignment: CDR1 SGHTA and CDR2 FQGNSA. V gave up 6 bases and J gave up 5 bases; unmatched junction bases: 5. CDR3 in amino acids: CASSHTGGETQYF. CDR3 coding DNA: TGTGCCAGCAGTCACACGGGGGGGGAGACCCAGTACTTC.

This clonotype was detected ten times or more. The J gene is TRBJ2-1, the V gene TRBV6-2 or TRBV6-3; 12 bases align to TRBD2. V lost 4 bases to trimming and J lost 4 bases; unmatched junction nucleotides: 14. The length of the CDR3 is 19 residues. CDR1 MNHEY and CDR2 SVGEGT come from the germline V gene. CDR3 amino acids: CASSSPLAGGQMGYNEQFF. The CDR3, as DNA: TGTGCCAGCAGTTCACCACTAGCGGGAGGCCAAATGGGGTACAATGAGCAGTTCTTC.

This clonotype was observed many times. The rearrangement joins TRBV15 to TRBJ2-3, with 9 bases matching TRBD1. The trim removed 3 bases at V and 4 bases at J, leaving 5 bases unmatched. The CDR3 length is 15 residues. Germline V gene lookup returns CDR1 LNHNV and CDR2 YYDKDF (reference sequence). The CDR3 is CATSRGGQGSDTQYF. DNA for the CDR3: TGTGCCACCAGCAGGGGGGGACAGGGATCAGATACGCAGTATTTT.

The rearrangement links TRBV3-1 to TRBJ1-2; unclear D gene. Per the germline V gene, CDR1 is LGHDT and CDR2 is YNNKEL (reference sequence). This CDR3 is 16 amino acids long. Between the trimmed V and J ends, which lost 0 bases and 0 bases, there was a span of 11 bases. The CDR3 protein is CASSQDVAGTNYGYTF. CDR3 sequence (DNA): TGTGCCAGCAGCCAAGATGTTGCGGGTACTAACTATGGCTACACCTTC.

This clonotype has at least ten counts. For the CDR3, the DNA is TGTGCCAGCAGCGCTCCGGACAGTTTCTTCCCCGGGACTAGAATTTACGAGCAGTACTTC. This gives the protein CASSAPDSFFPGTRIYEQYF. This chain uses TRBV12-3 or TRBV12-4 with TRBJ2-7, with 8 bases identical to TRBD2. The CDR3 extends over 20 amino acids. Trimming cost V 6 bases and J 4 bases; bases outside gene matches: 26.

This clonotype was seen many times. This chain links TRBV29-1 with TRBJ2-5; D not resolved. CDR3 size: 15 residues. Germline V CDR1 and CDR2: SQVTM, ANQGSEA. V lost 3 bases and J 0 bases, leaving 14 bases between the germline ends. The CDR3 nucleotides are TGCAGCGTTGAGTCCGGACGGACGTACCAAGAGACCCAGTACTTC. Translating gives CSVESGRTYQETQYF.

This clonotype was detected many times. The chain employs TRBV29-1 and TRBJ1-1; D not resolved. The V end lost 4 bases, the J end lost 0 bases, and 21 bases lay between the germline ends. This CDR3 has 17 amino acids. Germline V CDR1 and CDR2: SQVTM, ANQGSEA. The CDR3: CSVVQTPSFSLNTEAFF. As DNA, the CDR3 is TGCAGCGTTGTTCAGACACCCTCCTTCTCTCTGAACACTGAAGCTTTCTTT.

A few counts support this clonotype. This chain joins TRBV3-1 and TRBJ2-2; 7 positions match TRBD2. CDR3 size: 18 residues. Germline lookup yields CDR1 LGHDT and CDR2 YNNKEL (reference sequence). Germline trimming cut 2 bases from V and 0 bases from J; bases unmatched to any gene: 9. CDR3 amino acids: CASSQTTSPTANTGELFF. The CDR3 nucleotides are TGTGCCAGCAGCCAAACGACTAGCCCTACTGCGAACACCGGGGAGCTGTTTTTT.

This clonotype was recorded many times. This chain links TRBV28 with TRBJ2-1; D gene unclear. Germline lookup yields CDR1 MDHEN and CDR2 SYDVKM. The CDR3 spans 15 residues. The germline V and J ends were trimmed by 2 bases and 5 bases, with 13 bases remaining between them. The CDR3 is CASSLRQEWNNEQFF. The CDR3, as DNA: TGTGCCAGCAGTTTACGTCAGGAGTGGAACAATGAGCAGTTCTTC.

In its sample, this clonotype was seen many times. The gene calls are TRBV20-1 and TRBJ2-7; 9 nucleotides align to TRBD2. This CDR3 region has 14 residues. Germline values: CDR1 DFQATT, CDR2 SNEGSKA (reference sequence). V lost 3 bases, J lost 5 bases, and 8 bases stayed unmatched. Here the CDR3 reads CSASKASGTNEQYF. In DNA form, the CDR3 reads TGCAGTGCTAGTAAGGCTAGCGGGACGAACGAGCAGTACTTC.